The source of this T cell receptor (beta chain) is a study of T-cell reconstitution after alpha-beta-depleted transplantation in children. The library targeted TCRbeta and was prepared with unique molecular identifiers. Via MiXCR, TCRdb re-called the PCR reads, giving one row per CDR3 protein. The profile shows about 300,000 distinct CDR3 sequences, 7.5% to 9% of them singletons. This clonotype occurred many times. Its matching antigen is unknown. Study-level points and caveats: At one year after transplant, newly produced T cells mostly accounted for T-cell counts and diversity.

Trimming removed 3 bases from V and 6 bases from J, with 11 bases in between. The CDR3 extends over 14 amino acids. CDR1 and CDR2 (germline): MDHEN, SYDVKM. The chain recombines TRBV28 with TRBJ1-4; tentatively, D is TRBD1 (6 bases). The receptor's source is a female patient aged 2-10 years who had a stem cell transplant for Fanconi anemia, so the T cells may come from the graft donor. Material: peripheral blood, obtained 360 days after TCRalphabeta/CD19-depleted stem cell transplant. Here the CDR3 reads CASSFSGVDEKLFF. DNA for the CDR3: TGTGCCAGCAGTTTTTCAGGGGTCGATGAAAAACTGTTTTTT.